The entry below gives a single TCR beta chain sequence along with its context. What it binds is not known. The V and J ends lost 6 bases and 4 bases, in that order; junction bases with no gene match: 12. Looked up from germline, CDR1 is SGHTA and CDR2 is FQGNSA. The CDR3 runs to 16 residues. Generated by immunoSEQ multiplex PCR, the TCRdb table keeps only in-frame clones and is missing some. The table records approximately 50,000 clones, more than 60% of them present only once. These data originate in a study of early stage breast cancer tumors. Findings and limits, study-wide: Enriched TCRB sequences shared across patients were mostly commonly generated sequences. Tumors had 2.5 to 3-fold higher T cell density and higher clonality than adjacent normal breast tissue.

The clonotype comes from a person in their thirties with breast cancer. V usage is TRBV7-2 and J usage is TRBJ2-5; 9 nucleotides line up with TRBD2. Sequenced input: blood. CDR3 sequence (DNA): TGTGCCAGCAGGCTCCGCGGGGCGGGAGGGCTAGAGACCCAGTACTTC. Residues: CASRLRGAGGLETQYF.